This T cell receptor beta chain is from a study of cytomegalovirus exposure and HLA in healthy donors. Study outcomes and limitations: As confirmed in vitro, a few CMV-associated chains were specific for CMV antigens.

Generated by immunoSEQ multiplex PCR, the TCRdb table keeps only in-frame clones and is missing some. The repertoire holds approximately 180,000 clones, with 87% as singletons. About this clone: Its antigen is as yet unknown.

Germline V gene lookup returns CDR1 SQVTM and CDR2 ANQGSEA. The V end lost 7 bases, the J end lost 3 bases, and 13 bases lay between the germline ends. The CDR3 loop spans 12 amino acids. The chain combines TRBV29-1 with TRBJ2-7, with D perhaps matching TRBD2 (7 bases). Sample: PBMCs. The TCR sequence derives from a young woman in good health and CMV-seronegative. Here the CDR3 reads CSARGGRYEQYF. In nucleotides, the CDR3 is TGCAGCGCAAGGGGGGGCCGCTACGAGCAGTACTTC.